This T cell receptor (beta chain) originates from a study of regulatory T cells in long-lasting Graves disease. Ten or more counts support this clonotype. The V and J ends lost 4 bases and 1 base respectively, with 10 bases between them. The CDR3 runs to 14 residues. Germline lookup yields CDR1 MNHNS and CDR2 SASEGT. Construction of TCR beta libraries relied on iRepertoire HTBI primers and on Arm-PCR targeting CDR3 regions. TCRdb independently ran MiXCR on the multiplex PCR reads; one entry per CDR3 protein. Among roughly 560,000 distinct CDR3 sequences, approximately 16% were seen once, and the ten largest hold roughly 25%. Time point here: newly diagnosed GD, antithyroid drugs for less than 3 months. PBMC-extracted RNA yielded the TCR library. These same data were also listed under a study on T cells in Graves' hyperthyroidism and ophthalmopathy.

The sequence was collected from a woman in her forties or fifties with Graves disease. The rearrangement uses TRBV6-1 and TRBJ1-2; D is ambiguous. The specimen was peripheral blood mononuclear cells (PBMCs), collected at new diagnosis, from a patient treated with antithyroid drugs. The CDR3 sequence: CASSAELNNYGYTF. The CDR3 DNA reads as TGTGCCAGCAGTGCAGAACTTAATAACTATGGCTACACCTTC.